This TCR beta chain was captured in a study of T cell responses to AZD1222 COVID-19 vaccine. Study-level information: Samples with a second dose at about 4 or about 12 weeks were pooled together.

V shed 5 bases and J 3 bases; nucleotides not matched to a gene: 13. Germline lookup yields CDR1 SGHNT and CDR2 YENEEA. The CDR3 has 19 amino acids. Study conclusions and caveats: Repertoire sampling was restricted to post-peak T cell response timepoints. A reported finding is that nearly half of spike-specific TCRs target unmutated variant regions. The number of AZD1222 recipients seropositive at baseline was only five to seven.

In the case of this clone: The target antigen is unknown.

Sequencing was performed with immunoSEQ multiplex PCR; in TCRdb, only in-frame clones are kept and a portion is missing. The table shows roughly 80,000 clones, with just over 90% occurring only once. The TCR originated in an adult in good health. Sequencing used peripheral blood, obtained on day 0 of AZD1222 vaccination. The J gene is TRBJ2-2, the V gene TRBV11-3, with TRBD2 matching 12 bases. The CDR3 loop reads CASSPHTLAGGAHTGELFF. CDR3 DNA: TGTGCCAGCAGCCCGCACACACTAGCGGGAGGAGCCCACACCGGGGAGCTGTTTTTT.